Included here is one T cell receptor (beta chain) sequence, with context. Its antigen is unknown. No clone much larger than this one lies a single base away; base qualities are absent. These data are taken from a study of blood T cell repertoires in COVID-19 (dated by TCRdb to 2019 to 2021). A note on the overall study: Collaborator samples came from the United States, Italy and Spain and covered acute and convalescent phases of COVID-19. The material from the prospective study consisted of cDNA or gDNA derived from T cells, B-cell-depleted T cells, or PBMCs. Where available, HLA class I and class II types were taken from metadata supplied by the sample provider and were not determined by assay-based typing. The dataset comprised deeply sampled blood TCRbeta repertoires from subjects exposed to, actively infected with, or recovered from COVID-19. The samples were drawn from the first 160 participants of the ongoing ImmuneRACE study and from 1,254 subjects provided by 6 global collaborators. The repertoires were made available in a free public database intended to serve as a resource for research on the immune response to SARS-CoV-2. Sample metadata almost always included a de-identified subject ID, COVID-19 status, age in years and sex. Paper-wide results and their limitations: Clinical and demographic metadata were provided uncurated, with the amount varying by source and participant.

TCRbeta CDR3 regions were amplified from genomic DNA using the immunoSEQ Assay, a bias-controlled multiplex PCR. Concerning the study's data processing: Nucleated cell counts per sample were estimated from amplification of reference gene primers within the assay. To quantify the absolute abundance of each unique TCRbeta CDR3 rearrangement, sequence reads were collapsed and filtered. For each sample, productive Simpson clonality was calculated as the square root of Simpson's diversity index across productive rearrangements. The table comes from immuneACCESS by way of TCRdb, which keeps in-frame sequences with V and J called. Part of the clones is missing from these tables; in studies checked, under half for an unresolved V gene and the rest for unknown reasons. The V and J calls and clone size are taken from that table; D and trimming were inferred from the DNA. The sample contains around 160,000 clones, less than 90% of them found a single time. 5.8% of the sample comes from the top ten.

Enrolling through a virtual design, the prospective study's participants ranged in age from roughly 18 to 90 years and lived across 20 to 25 United States geographic areas. In the prospective study, cohorts were assigned on the basis of participant-reported clinical history obtained from a screening survey and a study questionnaire. Exposed participants were defined as having been in contact with someone with a PCR-confirmed or clinician-diagnosed COVID-19 case within 2 weeks of study entry. Each participant in the prospective study had whole blood, serum and a nasopharyngeal or oropharyngeal swab collected by mobile phlebotomists. Participants in the prospective study had the option to provide additional blood draws and questionnaires over a roughly two-month period. Blood samples from the prospective study were shipped frozen or at room temperature prior to DNA extraction. Trimming removed 5 bases from V and 0 bases from J; the gene matches leave 2 bases unexplained. From the germline V gene, CDR1 is SGHAT and CDR2 is FQNNGV. The CDR3 runs 15 amino acids, cysteine and phenylalanine included. The entry retains the CDR3 DNA only, 45 bases that are in frame from base 1.

The sample comprised PBMCs or T cells enriched from blood (not recorded which). The chain joins TRBV11-2 to TRBJ2-2, with 8 bases aligning to TRBD1. The source of this sequence is a woman aged 45-65 years who had been exposed to COVID-19. The CDR3 has the sequence CASSPRGPNTGELFF. The sequenced DNA is TGTGCCAGCAGCCCCAGGGGGCCGAACACCGGGGAGCTGTTTTTT.